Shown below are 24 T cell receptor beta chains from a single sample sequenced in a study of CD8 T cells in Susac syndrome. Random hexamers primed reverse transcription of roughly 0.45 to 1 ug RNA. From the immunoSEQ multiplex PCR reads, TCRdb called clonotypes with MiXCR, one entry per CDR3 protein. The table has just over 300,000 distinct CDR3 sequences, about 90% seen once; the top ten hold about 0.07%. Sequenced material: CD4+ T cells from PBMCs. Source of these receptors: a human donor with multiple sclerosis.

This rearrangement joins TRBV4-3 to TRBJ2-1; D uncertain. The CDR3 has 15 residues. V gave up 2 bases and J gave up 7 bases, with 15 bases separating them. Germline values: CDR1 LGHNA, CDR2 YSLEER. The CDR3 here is CASSQHLMIGNEQFF. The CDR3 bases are TGCGCCAGCAGCCAACACCTGATGATAGGGAATGAGCAGTTCTTC.

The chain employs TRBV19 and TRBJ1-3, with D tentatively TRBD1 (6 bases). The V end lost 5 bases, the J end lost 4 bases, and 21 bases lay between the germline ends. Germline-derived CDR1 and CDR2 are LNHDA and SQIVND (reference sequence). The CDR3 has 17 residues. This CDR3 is CASSSAPGTLKGNTIYF. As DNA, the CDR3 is TGTGCCAGTAGTTCGGCCCCCGGGACACTGAAGGGAAACACCATATATTTT.

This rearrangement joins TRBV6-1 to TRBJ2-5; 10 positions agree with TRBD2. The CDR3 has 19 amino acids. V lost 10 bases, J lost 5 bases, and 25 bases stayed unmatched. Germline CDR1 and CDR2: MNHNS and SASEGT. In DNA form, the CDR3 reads TGTGCCACCGTTCGGTCCCCTTCGTGGAGCGGGAGGGTTCCGGAGACCCAGTACTTC. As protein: CATVRSPSWSGRVPETQYF.

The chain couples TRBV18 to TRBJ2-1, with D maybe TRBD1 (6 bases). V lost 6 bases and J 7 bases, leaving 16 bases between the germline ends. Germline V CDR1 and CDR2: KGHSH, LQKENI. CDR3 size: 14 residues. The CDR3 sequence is CASSQQGLGNEQFF. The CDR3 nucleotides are TGTGCCAGCTCTCAACAGGGTTTGGGGAATGAGCAGTTCTTC. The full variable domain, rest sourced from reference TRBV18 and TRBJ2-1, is NAGVMQNPRHLVRRRGQEARLRCSPMKGHSHVYWYRQLPEEGLKFMVYLQKENIIDESGMPKERFSAEFPKEGPSILRIQQVVRGDSAAYFCASSQQGLGNEQFFGPGTRLTVL.

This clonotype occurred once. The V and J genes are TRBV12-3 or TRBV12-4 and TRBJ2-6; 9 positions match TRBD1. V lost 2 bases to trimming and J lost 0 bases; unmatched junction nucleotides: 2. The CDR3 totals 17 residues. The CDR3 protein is CASSLSTGGSGANVLTF. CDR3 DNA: TGTGCCAGCAGTTTATCGACAGGGGGCTCTGGGGCCAACGTCCTGACTTTC.

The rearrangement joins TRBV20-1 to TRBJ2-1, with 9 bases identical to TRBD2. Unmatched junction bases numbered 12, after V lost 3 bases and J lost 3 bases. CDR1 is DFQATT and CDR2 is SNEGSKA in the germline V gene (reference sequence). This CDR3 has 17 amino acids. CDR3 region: CSARDVSGGKNYNEQFF. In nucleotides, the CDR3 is TGCAGTGCTAGGGACGTTAGCGGGGGTAAAAACTACAATGAGCAGTTCTTC.

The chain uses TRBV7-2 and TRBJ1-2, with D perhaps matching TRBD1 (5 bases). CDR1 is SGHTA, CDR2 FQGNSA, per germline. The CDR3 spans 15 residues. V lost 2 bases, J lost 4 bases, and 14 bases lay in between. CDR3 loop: CASSLPTKGVYGYTF. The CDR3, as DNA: TGTGCCAGCAGCTTACCCACAAAAGGGGTCTATGGCTACACCTTC.

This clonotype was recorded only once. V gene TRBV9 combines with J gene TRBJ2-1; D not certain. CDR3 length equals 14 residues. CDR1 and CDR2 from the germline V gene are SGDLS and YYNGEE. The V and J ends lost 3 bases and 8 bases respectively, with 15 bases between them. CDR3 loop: CASSGPLNGDEQFF. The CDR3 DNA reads TGTGCCAGCAGCGGTCCTCTTAATGGCGATGAGCAGTTCTTC.

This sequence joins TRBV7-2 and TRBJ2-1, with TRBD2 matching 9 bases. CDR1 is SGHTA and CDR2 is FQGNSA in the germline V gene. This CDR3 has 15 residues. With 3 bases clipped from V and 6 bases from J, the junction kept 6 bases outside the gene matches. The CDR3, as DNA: TGTGCCAGCAGCTTGACTAGCGGTAACTCCAATGAGCAGTTCTTC. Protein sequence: CASSLTSGNSNEQFF.

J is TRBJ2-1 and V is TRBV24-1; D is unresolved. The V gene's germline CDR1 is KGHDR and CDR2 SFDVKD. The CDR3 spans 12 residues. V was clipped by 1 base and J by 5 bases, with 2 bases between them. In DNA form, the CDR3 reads TGTGCCACCAGTGATTTTAACAATGAGCAGTTCTTC. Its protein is CATSDFNNEQFF.

CDR3 nucleotide sequence: TGTGCCAGCTCCTTAAAGGGGGCTGAGGGCACTGAAGCTTTCTTT. The encoded protein is CASSLKGAEGTEAFF. The V gene is TRBV18, the J gene TRBJ1-1; 7 nucleotides agree with TRBD1. The germline V gene encodes CDR1 KGHSH and CDR2 LQKENI. V was clipped by 6 bases and J by 4 bases; unmatched bases: 11. This CDR3 has 15 residues.

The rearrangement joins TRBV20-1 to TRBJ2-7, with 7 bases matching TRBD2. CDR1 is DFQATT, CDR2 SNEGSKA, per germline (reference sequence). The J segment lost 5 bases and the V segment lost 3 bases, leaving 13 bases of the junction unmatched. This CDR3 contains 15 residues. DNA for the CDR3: TGCAGTGCTAGGAAGGCTAGCGGTATATTCCACGAGCAGTACTTC. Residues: CSARKASGIFHEQYF.

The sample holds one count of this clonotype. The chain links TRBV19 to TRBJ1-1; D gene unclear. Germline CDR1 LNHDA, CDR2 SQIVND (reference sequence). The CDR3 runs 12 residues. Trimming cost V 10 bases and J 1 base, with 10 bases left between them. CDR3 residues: CATQMRNTEAFF. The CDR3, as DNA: TGTGCCACCCAAATGAGGAACACTGAAGCTTTCTTT.

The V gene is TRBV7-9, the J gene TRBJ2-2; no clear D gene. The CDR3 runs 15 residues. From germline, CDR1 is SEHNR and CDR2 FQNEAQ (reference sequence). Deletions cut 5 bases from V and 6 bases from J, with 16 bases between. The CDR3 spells CASSVRPPVAGELFF. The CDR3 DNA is TGTGCCAGCAGCGTTAGGCCTCCTGTGGCCGGGGAGCTGTTTTTT.

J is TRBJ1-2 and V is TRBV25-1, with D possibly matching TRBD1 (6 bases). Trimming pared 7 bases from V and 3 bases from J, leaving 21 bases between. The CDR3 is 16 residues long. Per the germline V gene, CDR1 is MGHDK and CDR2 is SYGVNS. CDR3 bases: TGTGCCAGCAACCTGGGACAACAGCTGGGCCACTATGGCTACACCTTC. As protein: CASNLGQQLGHYGYTF.

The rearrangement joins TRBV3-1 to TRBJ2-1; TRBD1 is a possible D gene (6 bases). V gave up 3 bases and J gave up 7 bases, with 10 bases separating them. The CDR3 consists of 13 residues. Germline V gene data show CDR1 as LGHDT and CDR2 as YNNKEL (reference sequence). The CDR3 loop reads CASSHGTINEQFF. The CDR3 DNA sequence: TGTGCCAGCAGCCACGGGACAATTAATGAGCAGTTCTTC.

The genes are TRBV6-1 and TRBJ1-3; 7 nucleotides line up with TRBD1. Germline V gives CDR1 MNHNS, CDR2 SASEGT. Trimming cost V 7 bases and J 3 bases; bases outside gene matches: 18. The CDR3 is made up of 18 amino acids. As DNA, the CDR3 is TGTGCCAGCACCTCAGGCCGGGACAGCAAAACTCTTGGAAACACCATATATTTT. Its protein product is CASTSGRDSKTLGNTIYF.

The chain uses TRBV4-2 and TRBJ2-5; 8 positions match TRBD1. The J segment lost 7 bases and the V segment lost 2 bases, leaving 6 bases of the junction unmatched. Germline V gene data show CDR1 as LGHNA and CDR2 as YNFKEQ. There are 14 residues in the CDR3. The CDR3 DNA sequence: TGTGCCAGCAGCCAACCGGGACAGGCGGGGACCCAGTACTTC. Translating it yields CASSQPGQAGTQYF.

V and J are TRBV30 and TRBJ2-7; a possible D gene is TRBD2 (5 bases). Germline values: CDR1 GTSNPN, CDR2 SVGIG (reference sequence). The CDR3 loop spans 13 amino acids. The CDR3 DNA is TGTGCTGCACGCCGGGCGGGCCCTTACGAGCAGTACTTC. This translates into CAARRAGPYEQYF.

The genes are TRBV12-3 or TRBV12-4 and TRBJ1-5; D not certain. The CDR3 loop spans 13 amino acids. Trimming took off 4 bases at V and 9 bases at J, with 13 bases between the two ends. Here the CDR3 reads CASSYERPRPQHF. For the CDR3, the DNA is TGTGCCAGCAGTTATGAACGCCCGCGGCCCCAGCATTTT.

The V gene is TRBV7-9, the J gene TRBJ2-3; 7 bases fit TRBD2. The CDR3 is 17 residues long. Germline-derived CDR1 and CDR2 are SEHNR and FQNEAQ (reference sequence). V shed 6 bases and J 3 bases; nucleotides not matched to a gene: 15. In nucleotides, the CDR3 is TGTGCCAGCAGTCGCCAGGGAGCGGGACGGACTACAGATACGCAGTATTTT. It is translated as CASSRQGAGRTTDTQYF.

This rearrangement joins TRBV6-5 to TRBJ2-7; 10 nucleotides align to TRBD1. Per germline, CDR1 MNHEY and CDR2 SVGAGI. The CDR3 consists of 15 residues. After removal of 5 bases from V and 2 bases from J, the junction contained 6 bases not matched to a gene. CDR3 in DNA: TGTGCCAGCAGTAATGCCGGGACAGGGGCCTACGAGCAGTACTTC. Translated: CASSNAGTGAYEQYF.

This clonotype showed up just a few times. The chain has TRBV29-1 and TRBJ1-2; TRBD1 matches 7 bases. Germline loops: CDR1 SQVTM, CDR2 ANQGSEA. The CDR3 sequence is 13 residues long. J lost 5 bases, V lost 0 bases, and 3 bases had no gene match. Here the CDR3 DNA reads TGCAGCGTTGAAGACTCGACAGGGTATGGCTACACCTTC. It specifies CSVEDSTGYGYTF.

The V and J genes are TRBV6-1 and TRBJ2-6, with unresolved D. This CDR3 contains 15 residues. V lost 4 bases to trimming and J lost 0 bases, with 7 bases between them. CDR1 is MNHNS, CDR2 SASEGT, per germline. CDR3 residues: CASSVGHSGANVLTF. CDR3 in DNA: TGTGCCAGCAGTGTCGGGCACTCTGGGGCCAACGTCCTGACTTTC.